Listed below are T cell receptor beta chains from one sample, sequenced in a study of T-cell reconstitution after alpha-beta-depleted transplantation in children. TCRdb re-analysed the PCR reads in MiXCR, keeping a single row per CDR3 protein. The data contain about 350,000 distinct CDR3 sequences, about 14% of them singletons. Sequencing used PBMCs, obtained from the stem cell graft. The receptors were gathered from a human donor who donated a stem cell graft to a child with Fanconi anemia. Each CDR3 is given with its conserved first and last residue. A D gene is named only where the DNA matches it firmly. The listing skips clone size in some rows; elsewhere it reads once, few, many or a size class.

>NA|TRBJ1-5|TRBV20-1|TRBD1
CSASSDREGFRQPQHF
TGCAGTGCCTCAAGCGACAGGGAAGGTTTCCGTCAGCCCCAGCATTTT
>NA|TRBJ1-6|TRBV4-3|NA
CASSQGFRGGSPLHF
TGCGCCAGCAGCCAAGGCTTCAGGGGTGGGTCACCCCTCCACTTT
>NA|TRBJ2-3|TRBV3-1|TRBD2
CASSQERLAGEFSDTQYF
TGTGCCAGCAGCCAAGAACGACTAGCGGGGGAGTTCTCAGATACGCAGTATTTT
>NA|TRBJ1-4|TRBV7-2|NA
CASSRPGFGEKLFF
TGTGCCAGCAGCCGACCAGGGTTTGGGGAAAAACTGTTTTTT
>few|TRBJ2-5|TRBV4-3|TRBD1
CASSQEPPQGGTETQYF
TGCGCCAGCAGCCAAGAACCACCGCAAGGGGGCACGGAGACCCAGTACTTC
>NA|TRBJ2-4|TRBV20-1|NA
CSARGPMGLNLAKNIQYF
TGCAGTGCCAGGGGACCCATGGGGCTTAATCTAGCCAAAAACATTCAGTACTTC
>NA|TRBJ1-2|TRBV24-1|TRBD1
CGTCYRTGDYGYTF
TGTGGCACCTGTTATCGGACAGGGGATTATGGCTACACCTTC
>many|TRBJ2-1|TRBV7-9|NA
CASTAGGHDEQFF
TGTGCCAGCACCGCAGGGGGGCACGATGAGCAGTTCTTC
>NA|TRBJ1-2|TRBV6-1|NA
CASSPADRRGRDGYTF
TGTGCCAGCAGTCCGGCAGATCGTCGGGGGCGGGATGGCTACACCTTC
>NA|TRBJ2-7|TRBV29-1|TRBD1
CSVGLQGLEQYF
TGCAGCGTTGGGCTACAGGGGCTCGAGCAGTACTTC
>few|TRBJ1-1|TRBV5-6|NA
CASSPRTNTEAFF
TGTGCCAGCAGTCCCCGTACGAACACTGAAGCTTTCTTT
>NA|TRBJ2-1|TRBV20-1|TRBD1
CSATRPGQSSYNEQFF
TGCAGTGCCACAAGGCCGGGACAGTCCTCCTACAATGAGCAGTTCTTC
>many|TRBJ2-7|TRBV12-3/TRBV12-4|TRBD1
CASSPGQEAYEQYF
TGTGCCAGCAGCCCAGGACAGGAGGCCTACGAGCAGTACTTC
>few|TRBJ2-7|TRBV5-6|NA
CASSLGGSFYEQYF
TGTGCCAGCAGCTTAGGAGGGTCTTTTTACGAGCAGTACTTC
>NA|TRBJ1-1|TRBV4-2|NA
CASSPELLSTEAFF
TGTGCCAGCAGCCCCGAGCTCTTAAGCACTGAAGCTTTCTTT
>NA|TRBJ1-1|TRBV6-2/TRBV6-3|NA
CASSSLRRDTEAFF
TGTGCCAGCAGTTCCCTCCGAAGGGACACTGAAGCTTTCTTT
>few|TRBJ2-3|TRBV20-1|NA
CSARDRSRSRDTQYF
TGCAGTGCTAGAGATCGGTCCCGGTCTAGAGATACGCAGTATTTT
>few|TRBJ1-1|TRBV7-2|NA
CASRAQLNTEAFF
TGTGCCAGCAGAGCACAGCTGAACACTGAAGCTTTCTTT
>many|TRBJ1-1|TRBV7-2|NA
CASSFNQGSTEAFF
TGTGCCAGCAGCTTTAACCAGGGTAGCACTGAAGCTTTCTTT
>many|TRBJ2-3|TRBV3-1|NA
CASSQEAGVRHTDTQYF
TGTGCCAGCAGCCAAGAAGCAGGGGTTCGACACACAGATACGCAGTATTTT
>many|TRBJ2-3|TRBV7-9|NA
CASSLAWSPDTQYF
TGTGCCAGCAGCTTAGCCTGGTCCCCCGATACGCAGTATTTT
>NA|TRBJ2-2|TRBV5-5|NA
CASIRDTGELFF
TGTGCCAGCATTAGGGATACCGGGGAGCTGTTTTTT
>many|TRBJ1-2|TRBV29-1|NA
CSVGDPFRGANGYTF
TGCAGCGTGGGAGACCCTTTCCGGGGGGCGAATGGCTACACCTTC
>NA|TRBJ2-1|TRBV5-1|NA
CASSDPGENNEQFF
TGCGCCAGCAGCGATCCCGGGGAAAATAATGAGCAGTTCTTC
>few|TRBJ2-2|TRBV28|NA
CASSSLYTGELFF
TGTGCCAGTTCTTCCTTATACACCGGGGAGCTGTTTTTT
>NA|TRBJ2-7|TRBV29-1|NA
CSVISVTYEQYF
TGCAGCGTTATTTCGGTGACCTACGAGCAGTACTTC
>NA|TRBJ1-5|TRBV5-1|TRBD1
CASSLDQGDQPQHF
TGCGCCAGCAGCTTGGATCAGGGGGACCAGCCCCAGCATTTT
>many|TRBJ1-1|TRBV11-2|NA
CASSLFGLNTEAFF
TGTGCCAGCAGCTTGTTTGGGCTGAACACTGAAGCTTTCTTT
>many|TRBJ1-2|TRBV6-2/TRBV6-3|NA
CASSYGVRAFYGYTF
TGTGCCAGCAGTTACGGGGTGCGGGCCTTCTATGGCTACACCTTC
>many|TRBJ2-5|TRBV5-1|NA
CASSLVHQETQYF
TGCGCCAGCAGCTTGGTGCACCAAGAGACCCAGTACTTC